The TCR beta chain described here comes from a study of cytomegalovirus exposure and HLA in healthy donors. General study findings and limits: Several V segments, TRBV6-2 and TRBV6-3 among them, could not be told apart and were dropped.

This CDR3 contains 13 residues. V was clipped by 7 bases and J by 5 bases; unmatched bases: 7. Germline CDR1 reads SNHLY; CDR2 reads FYNNEI. On this clone: The antigen is unknown.

In the PCR, 60 Vbeta and 13 Jbeta primers were used. Profiled with immunoSEQ multiplex PCR; TCRdb holds only in-frame clones, not every one. The data show fewer than 250,000 clones, nearly 80% seen once. This receptor was obtained from a male donor in good health and CMV-seronegative. The chain links TRBV2 to TRBJ2-7, with TRBD1 matching over 8 bases. The sequenced material came from PBMCs. The CDR3 sequence is CASTVTGEDEQYF. In DNA, the CDR3 is TGTGCCAGCACCGTGACAGGGGAAGACGAGCAGTACTTC.